A single sample gave rise to the 5 T cell receptor beta chains below, sequenced in a study of Ad26.COV2.S vaccination and SARS-CoV-2 variants. Sequencing was performed with immunoSEQ multiplex PCR; in TCRdb, only in-frame clones are kept and a portion is missing. The profile covers some 350,000 clones, with 90% to 95% appearing a single time and under 5% taken by the ten largest. Sequences were derived from peripheral blood, sampled after recovery from COVID-19. The source of these receptors is a human donor who had recovered from COVID-19.

This rearrangement joins TRBV15 to TRBJ1-3; D not resolved. Trimming took off 3 bases at V and 0 bases at J, with 15 bases between the two ends. CDR3 length: 17 amino acids. Germline values: CDR1 LNHNV, CDR2 YYDKDF (reference sequence). The CDR3 protein is CATSRAVGVSSGNTIYF. The CDR3 DNA is TGTGCCACCAGCAGGGCCGTTGGGGTCTCCTCTGGAAACACCATATATTTT.

On this clone itself: The junction shows a germline mismatch at one end, possibly a read error. The rearrangement links TRBV5-1 to TRBJ1-2; D remains ambiguous. The germline V gene has CDR1 SGHRS and CDR2 YFSETQ. The CDR3 totals 8 residues. This CDR3 reads CATLLGPF. The CDR3 DNA is TGCGCCACCTTACTCGGACCCTTC.

This clone was counted a single time. The chain couples TRBV19 to TRBJ2-6, with D maybe TRBD2 (6 bases). V was trimmed by 11 bases and J by 2 bases, leaving 13 bases between them. Germline V gene lookup returns CDR1 LNHDA and CDR2 SQIVND (reference sequence). The CDR3 runs to 14 residues. CDR3 residues: CAAGLWTGANVLTF. The CDR3 region has the DNA TGTGCCGCGGGACTGTGGACTGGGGCCAACGTCCTGACTTTC.

The J gene is TRBJ1-1, the V gene TRBV29-1, with D perhaps TRBD1 (5 bases). The CDR3 totals 13 residues. Trimming took off 4 bases at V and 4 bases at J, with 13 bases between the two ends. From germline, CDR1 is SQVTM and CDR2 ANQGSEA. The CDR3 is CSVVVRGATEAFF. DNA for the CDR3: TGCAGCGTTGTAGTACGGGGCGCCACTGAAGCTTTCTTT.

Note on this clone: Other DNA sequences of this sample code for an identical CDR3. The genes are TRBV11-2 and TRBJ2-1; D is uncertain. The CDR3 has 13 amino acids. V shed 1 base and J shed 4 bases, with 5 bases lying between them. The germline gives CDR1 SGHAT, CDR2 FQNNGV. For the CDR3, the DNA is TGTGCCAGCAGCTTAGCCCCGTACAATGAGCAGTTCTTC. Protein product: CASSLAPYNEQFF.